This T cell receptor beta chain was recovered during a study of metastatic and nonmetastatic thyroid tumors. Whole-study context: The authors compared repertoires across blood and tumor or nodule tissue from malignant and benign thyroid patients. Study outcomes and limitations: Compared with benign nodules, malignant thyroid tumors were reported to have significantly higher TCR beta diversity in both blood and tumor.

This clone was seen repeatedly, ten times or more. The antigen is unknown. Germline V gene sequence: CDR1 SGHRS, CDR2 YFSETQ. The CDR3 runs 17 residues. V was cut by 5 bases and J by 3 bases, with 21 bases left in between. TCRdb re-analyzed the PCR reads using MiXCR. The profile shows 25,000 to 40,000 clones, around 7% of them singletons. Patients were all untreated before their thyroid surgery. The sequenced sample was blood. J is TRBJ1-5 and V is TRBV5-1; tentatively, D is TRBD1 (5 bases). This receptor was identified in a female donor with papillary thyroid cancer or a benign thyroid nodule (not recorded which). Some clones in this sample may be carry-over from other donors' samples. CDR3 amino acids: CASSSGTSQVDNQPQHF. The DNA for the CDR3 is TGCGCCAGCAGTTCCGGGACTTCCCAAGTCGACAATCAGCCCCAGCATTTT.